Given below is one T cell receptor (beta chain) in context. Sequencing was performed with immunoSEQ multiplex PCR; in TCRdb, only in-frame clones are kept and a portion is missing. The top ten hold around 6.1% of the sample, which has 150,000 to 170,000 clones, 85% to 95% seen once. This sample is drawn from a study of control samples from healthy donors and cancer patients. The CDR3 is 14 amino acids. Unmatched junction bases numbered 5, after V lost 6 bases and J lost 3 bases. In germline, CDR1 is MDHEN, CDR2 SYDVKM. The chain recombines TRBV28 with TRBJ1-5, with 7 bases matching TRBD1. Specimen: blood. The TCR sequence derives from a man between 35 and 55 years old in good health. The CDR3 region is CASRSGTANQPQHF. The DNA of the CDR3 is TGTGCCAGCAGGTCCGGGACAGCCAATCAGCCCCAGCATTTT.